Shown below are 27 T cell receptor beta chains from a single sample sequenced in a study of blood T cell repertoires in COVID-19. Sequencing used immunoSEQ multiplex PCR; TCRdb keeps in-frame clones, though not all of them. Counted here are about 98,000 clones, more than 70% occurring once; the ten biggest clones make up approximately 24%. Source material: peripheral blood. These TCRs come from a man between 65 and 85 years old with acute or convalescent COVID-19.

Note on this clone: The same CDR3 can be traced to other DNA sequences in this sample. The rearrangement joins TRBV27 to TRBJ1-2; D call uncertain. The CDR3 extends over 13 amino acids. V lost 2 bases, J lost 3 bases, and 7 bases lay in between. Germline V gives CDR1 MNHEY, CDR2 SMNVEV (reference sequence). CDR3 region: CASSLGRDYGYTF. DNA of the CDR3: TGTGCCAGCAGTTTAGGGAGGGACTATGGCTACACCTTC.

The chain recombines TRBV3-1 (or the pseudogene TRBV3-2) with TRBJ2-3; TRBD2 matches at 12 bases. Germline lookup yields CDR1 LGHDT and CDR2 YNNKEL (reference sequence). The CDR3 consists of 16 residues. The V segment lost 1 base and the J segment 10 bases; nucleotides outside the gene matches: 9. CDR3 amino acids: CASSQVSSGRGISQYF. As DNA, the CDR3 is TGTGCCAGCAGCCAAGTGTCTAGCGGGAGGGGGATATCGCAGTATTTT.

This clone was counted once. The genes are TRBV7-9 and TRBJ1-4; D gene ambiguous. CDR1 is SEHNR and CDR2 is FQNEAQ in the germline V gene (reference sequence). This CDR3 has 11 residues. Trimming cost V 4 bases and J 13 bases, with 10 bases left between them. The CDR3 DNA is TGTGCCAGCAGCTCCCTAAATGGACTGTTTTTT. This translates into CASSSLNGLFF.

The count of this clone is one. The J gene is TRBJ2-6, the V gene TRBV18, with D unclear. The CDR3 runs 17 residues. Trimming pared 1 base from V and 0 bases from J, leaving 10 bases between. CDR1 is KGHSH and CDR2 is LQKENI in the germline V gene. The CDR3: CASSPRAPDSGANVLTF. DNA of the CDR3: TGTGCCAGCTCACCACGGGCGCCAGACTCTGGGGCCAACGTCCTGACTTTC.

For the CDR3, the DNA is TGCGCCAGCAGCTTTGGACAGGGGGGCAACGAGCAGTACTTC. This sequence encodes CASSFGQGGNEQYF. J is TRBJ2-7 and V is TRBV5-1; 10 bases line up with TRBD1. Unmatched junction bases numbered 4, after V lost 2 bases and J lost 5 bases. Germline loops: CDR1 SGHRS, CDR2 YFSETQ. This CDR3 region has 14 residues.

This chain's CDR3 is CSVSGQGEAFF. CDR3 bases: TGCAGCGTTTCTGGACAGGGAGAAGCTTTCTTT. The genes are TRBV29-1 and TRBJ1-1, with 8 bases matching TRBD1. Germline V CDR1 and CDR2: SQVTM, ANQGSEA. The V and J ends lost 5 bases and 8 bases, in that order; junction bases with no gene match: 4. The CDR3 length is 11 residues.

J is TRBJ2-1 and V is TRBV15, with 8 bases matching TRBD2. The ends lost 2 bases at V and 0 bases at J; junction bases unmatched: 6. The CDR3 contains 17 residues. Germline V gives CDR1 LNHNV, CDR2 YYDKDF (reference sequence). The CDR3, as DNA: TGTGCCACCAGCAGATGGACTAGCCGTAACTCCTACAATGAGCAGTTCTTC. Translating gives CATSRWTSRNSYNEQFF.

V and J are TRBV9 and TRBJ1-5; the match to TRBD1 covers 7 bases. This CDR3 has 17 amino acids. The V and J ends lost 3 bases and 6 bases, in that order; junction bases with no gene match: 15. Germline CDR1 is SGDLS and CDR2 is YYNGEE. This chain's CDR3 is CASSASPGGQGGQPQHF. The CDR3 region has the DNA TGTGCCAGCAGCGCCTCTCCCGGGGGCCAGGGGGGTCAGCCCCAGCATTTT.

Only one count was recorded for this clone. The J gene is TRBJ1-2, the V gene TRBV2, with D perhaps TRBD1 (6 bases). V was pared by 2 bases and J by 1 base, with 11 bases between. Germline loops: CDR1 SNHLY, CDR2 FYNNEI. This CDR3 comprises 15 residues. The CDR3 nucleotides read TGTGCCAGCAGTGAACAGGGGCGCCTTAACTATGGCTACACCTTC. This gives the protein CASSEQGRLNYGYTF.

The CDR3 DNA reads TGCGCCAGCAGCCTATACCCCCAGGATAGCAATCAGCCCCAGCATTTT. This translates into CASSLYPQDSNQPQHF. The chain combines TRBV5-1 with TRBJ1-5; D call uncertain. The CDR3 runs to 16 residues. V was clipped by 4 bases and J by 0 bases, with 14 bases between them. Germline values: CDR1 SGHRS, CDR2 YFSETQ.

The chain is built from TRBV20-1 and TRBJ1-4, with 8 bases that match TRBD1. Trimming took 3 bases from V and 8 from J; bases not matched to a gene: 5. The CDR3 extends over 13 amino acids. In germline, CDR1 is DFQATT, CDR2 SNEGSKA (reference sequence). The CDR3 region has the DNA TGCAGTGCTAGTAAGGACAGGGACGAAAAACTGTTTTTT. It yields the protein CSASKDRDEKLFF.

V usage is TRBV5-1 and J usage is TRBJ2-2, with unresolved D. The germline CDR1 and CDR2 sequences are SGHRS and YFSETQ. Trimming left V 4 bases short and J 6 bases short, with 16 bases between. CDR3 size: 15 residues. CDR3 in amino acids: CASSPTESGPGELFF. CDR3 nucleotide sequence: TGCGCCAGCAGCCCGACGGAGTCGGGTCCCGGGGAGCTGTTTTTT.

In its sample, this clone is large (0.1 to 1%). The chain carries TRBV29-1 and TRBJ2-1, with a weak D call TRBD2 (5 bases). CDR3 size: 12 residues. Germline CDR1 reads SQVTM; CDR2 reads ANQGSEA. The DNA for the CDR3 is TGCACCTGTAGGGAGTCCTACAATGAGCAGTTCTTC. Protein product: CTCRESYNEQFF.

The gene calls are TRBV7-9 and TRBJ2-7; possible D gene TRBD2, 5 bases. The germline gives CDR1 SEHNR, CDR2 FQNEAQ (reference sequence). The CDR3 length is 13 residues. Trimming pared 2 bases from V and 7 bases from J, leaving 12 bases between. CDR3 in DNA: TGTGCCAGCAGCTTAAGAGGGTCCTGGGAGCAGTACTTC. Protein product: CASSLRGSWEQYF. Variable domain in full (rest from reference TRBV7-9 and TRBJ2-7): DTGVSQNPRHKITKRGQNVTFRCDPISEHNRLYWYRQTLGQGPEFLTYFQNEAQLEKSRLLSDRFSAERPKGSFSTLEIQRTEQGDSAMYLCASSLRGSWEQYFGPGTRLTVT.

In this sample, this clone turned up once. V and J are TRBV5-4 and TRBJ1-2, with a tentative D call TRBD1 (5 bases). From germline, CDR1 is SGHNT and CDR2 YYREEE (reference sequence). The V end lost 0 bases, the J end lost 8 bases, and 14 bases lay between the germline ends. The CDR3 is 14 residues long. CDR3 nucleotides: TGTGCCAGCAGCTTGGGGGCGGGGGAGCCGGGCTACACCTTC. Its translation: CASSLGAGEPGYTF.

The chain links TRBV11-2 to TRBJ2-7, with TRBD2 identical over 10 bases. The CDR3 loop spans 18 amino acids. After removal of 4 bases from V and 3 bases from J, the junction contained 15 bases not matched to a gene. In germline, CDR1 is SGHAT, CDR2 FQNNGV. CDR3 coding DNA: TGTGCCAGCAGCTCGGGTTTCCGGACTAGCGGAGACCGCTACGAGCAGTACTTC. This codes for CASSSGFRTSGDRYEQYF.

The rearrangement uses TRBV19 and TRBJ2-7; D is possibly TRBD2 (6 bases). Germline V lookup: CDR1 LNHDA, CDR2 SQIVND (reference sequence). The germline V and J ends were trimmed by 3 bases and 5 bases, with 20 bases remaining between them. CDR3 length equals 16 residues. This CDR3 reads CASSISWSGGFHEQYF. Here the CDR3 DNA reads TGTGCCAGTAGTATCTCCTGGAGTGGGGGGTTCCACGAGCAGTACTTC.

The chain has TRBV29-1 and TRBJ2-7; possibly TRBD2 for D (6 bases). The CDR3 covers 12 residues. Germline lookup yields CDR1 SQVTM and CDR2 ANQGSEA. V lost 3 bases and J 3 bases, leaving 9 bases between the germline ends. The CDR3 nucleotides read TGCAGCGTTGAGGGGGGAGTCTACGAGCAGTACTTC. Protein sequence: CSVEGGVYEQYF.

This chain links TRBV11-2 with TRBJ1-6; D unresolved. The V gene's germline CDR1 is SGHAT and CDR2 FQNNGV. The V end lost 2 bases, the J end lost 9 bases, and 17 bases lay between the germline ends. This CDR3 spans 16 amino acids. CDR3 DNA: TGTGCCAGCAGCTTAATCCGAAGCGTTACTGGTTCACCCCTCCACTTT. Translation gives CASSLIRSVTGSPLHF.

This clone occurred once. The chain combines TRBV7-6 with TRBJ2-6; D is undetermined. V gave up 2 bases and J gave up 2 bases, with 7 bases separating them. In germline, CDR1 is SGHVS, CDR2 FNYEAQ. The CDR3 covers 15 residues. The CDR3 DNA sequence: TGTGCCAGCAGCTTATCCCGGGCTGGGGCCAACGTCCTGACTTTC. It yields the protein CASSLSRAGANVLTF.

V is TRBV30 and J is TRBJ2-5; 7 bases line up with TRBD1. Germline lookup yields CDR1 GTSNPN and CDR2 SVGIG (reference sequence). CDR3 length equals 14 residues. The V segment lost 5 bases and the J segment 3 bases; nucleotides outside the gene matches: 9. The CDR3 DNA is TGTGCCTGGGGCGCAAGGACAGGAGAAGAGACCCAGTACTTC. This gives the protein CAWGARTGEETQYF. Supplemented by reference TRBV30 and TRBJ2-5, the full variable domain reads SQTIHQWPATLVQPVGSPLSLECTVEGTSNPNLYWYRQAAGRGLQLLFYSVGIGQISSEVPQNLSASRPQDRQFILSSKKLLLSDSGFYLCAWGARTGEETQYFGPGTRLLVL.

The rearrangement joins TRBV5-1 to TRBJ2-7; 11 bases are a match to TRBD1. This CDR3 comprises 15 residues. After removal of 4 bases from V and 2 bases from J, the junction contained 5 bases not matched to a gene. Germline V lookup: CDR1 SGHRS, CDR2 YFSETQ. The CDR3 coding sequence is TGCGCCAGCAGCCTAACGGGACAGGGGGCCTACGAGCAGTACTTC. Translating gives CASSLTGQGAYEQYF.

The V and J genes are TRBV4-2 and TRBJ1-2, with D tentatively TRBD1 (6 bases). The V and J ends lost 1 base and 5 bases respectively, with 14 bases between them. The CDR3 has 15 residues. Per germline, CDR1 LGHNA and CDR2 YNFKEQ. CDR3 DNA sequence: TGTGCCAGCAGCCAAGGGGTCGGGGGGGCGTATGGCTACACCTTC. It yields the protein CASSQGVGGAYGYTF.

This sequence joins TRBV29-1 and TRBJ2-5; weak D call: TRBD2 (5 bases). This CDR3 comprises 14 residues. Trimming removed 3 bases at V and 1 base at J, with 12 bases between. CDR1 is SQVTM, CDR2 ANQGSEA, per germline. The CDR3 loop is CSVDRPGFQETQYF. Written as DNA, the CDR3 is TGCAGCGTTGACCGCCCGGGATTCCAAGAGACCCAGTACTTC.

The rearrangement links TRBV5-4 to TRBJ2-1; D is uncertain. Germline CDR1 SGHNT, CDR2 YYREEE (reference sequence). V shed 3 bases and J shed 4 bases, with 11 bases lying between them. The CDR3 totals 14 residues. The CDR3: CASSSYSYYNEQFF. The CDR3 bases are TGTGCCAGCAGCTCCTATTCTTATTACAATGAGCAGTTCTTC.

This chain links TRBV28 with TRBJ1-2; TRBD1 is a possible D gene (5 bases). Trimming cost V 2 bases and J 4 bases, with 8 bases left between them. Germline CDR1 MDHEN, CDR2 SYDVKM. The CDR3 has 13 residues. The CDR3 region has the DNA TGTGCCAGCAGTTTAGGGGCCTTCTATGGCTACACCTTC. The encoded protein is CASSLGAFYGYTF.

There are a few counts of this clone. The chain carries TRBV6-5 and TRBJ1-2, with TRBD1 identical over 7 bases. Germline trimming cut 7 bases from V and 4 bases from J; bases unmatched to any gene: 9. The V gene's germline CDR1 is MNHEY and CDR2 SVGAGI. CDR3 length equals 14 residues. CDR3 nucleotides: TGTGCCAGCACCGACAGGGCAAGTTCCTATGGCTACACCTTC. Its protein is CASTDRASSYGYTF.